The source of this T cell receptor (beta chain) is a study of T cell responses to AZD1222 COVID-19 vaccine. Germline V gene data show CDR1 as SEHNR and CDR2 as FQNEAQ (reference sequence). V was pared by 1 base and J by 6 bases, with 14 bases of the junction left unmatched. The CDR3 is made up of 18 amino acids. A note on this clone: Its cognate antigen is unknown.

Study-wide points: Reportedly, nearly half the spike-specific TCRs target unmutated variant regions. Once two AZD1222 doses were given, Spike-specific TCR breadth and depth went up.

Data came from immunoSEQ multiplex PCR; TCRdb stores just in-frame clones and leaves some out. The table shows about 86,000 clones, with around 73% occurring only once. The starting material was peripheral blood, obtained on day 0 of AZD1222 vaccination. The chain links TRBV7-9 to TRBJ2-1; 8 nucleotides line up with TRBD1. The TCR originated in an adult in good health. CDR3 nucleotides: TGTGCCAGCAGCTTAGTTAGCGGCGGGACAGGTCGAAGCAATGAGCAGTTCTTC. Amino acid sequence: CASSLVSGGTGRSNEQFF.